The 15 T cell receptor beta chains below were found in one sample sequenced in a study of vaccination effects on CD4 cells after COVID-19. TCRdb's copy holds only in-frame clones and misses some; the assay was immunoSEQ multiplex PCR. The table shows tens of thousands of clones, with approximately 76% occurring only once. Which antigens these TCRs recognize remains unknown. Within the ViraFEST assay, antigen-specific CD4+ T cells underwent expansion with viral peptide pools prior to sequencing. Isolation of CD4+ T cells took place after less than 12 days of culture. Subjects were given two BNT162b2 or mRNA-1273 vaccine doses. The input for sequencing was CD4+ T cells from PBMCs cultured with HCoV-OC43 spike peptides, taken after COVID-19 vaccination. Subset given: HCoV-OC43 spike overlapping peptide pool stimulation. The receptors were gathered from a human donor who received a COVID-19 vaccine.

The V gene is TRBV5-1, the J gene TRBJ1-1; D is possibly TRBD1 (6 bases). Trimming removed 5 bases at V and 4 bases at J, with 18 bases between. This CDR3 is 15 amino acids long. Germline assignment: CDR1 SGHRS and CDR2 YFSETQ. The CDR3 DNA sequence: TGCGCCAGCAGGATAGGACAGCCTCGGGGCACTGAAGCTTTCTTT. Its translation: CASRIGQPRGTEAFF.

This sequence joins TRBV6-6 and TRBJ2-7; 11 positions match TRBD1. CDR3 length: 15 residues. V trimming: 2 bases; J trimming: 6 bases; junction bases outside the gene matches: 6. Looked up from germline, CDR1 is MNHNY and CDR2 is SVGAGI (reference sequence). The CDR3 reads CASSYKGTGGSEQYV. Written as DNA, the CDR3 is TGTGCCAGCAGTTACAAGGGGACAGGGGGTAGCGAGCAGTACGTC.

V gene TRBV5-1 combines with J gene TRBJ1-2; 7 bases fit TRBD1. V trimming: 5 bases; J trimming: 2 bases; junction bases outside the gene matches: 12. Looked up from germline, CDR1 is SGHRS and CDR2 is YFSETQ. CDR3 size: 16 residues. CDR3 coding DNA: TGCGCCAGCAGAATGGCTACAGGGGAAAGGAACTATGGCTACACCTTC. Translated: CASRMATGERNYGYTF.

The gene calls are TRBV5-1 and TRBJ1-1; D may be TRBD1 (5 bases). CDR3 length: 14 amino acids. V lost 3 bases and J lost 0, with 9 bases in between. The germline gives CDR1 SGHRS, CDR2 YFSETQ. The CDR3 nucleotides read TGCGCCAGCAGCTCCGGAGGGGTGAACACTGAAGCTTTCTTT. Its translation: CASSSGGVNTEAFF.

The chain's CDR3 is CASSSTGLNTEAFF. The CDR3, as DNA: TGCGCCAGCAGCTCGACAGGGCTGAACACTGAAGCTTTCTTT. The chain has TRBV5-1 and TRBJ1-1; 7 bases are a match to TRBD1. V gave up 3 bases and J gave up 0 bases; unmatched junction bases: 2. The CDR3 covers 14 residues. Germline CDR1 and CDR2: SGHRS and YFSETQ. Looking up the rest from reference TRBV5-1 and TRBJ1-1 gives the full variable domain: KAGVTQTPRYLIKTRGQQVTLSCSPISGHRSVSWYQQTPGQGLQFLFEYFSETQRNKGNFPGRFSGRQFSNSRSEMNVSTLELGDSALYLCASSSTGLNTEAFFGQGTRLTVV.

The chain recombines TRBV7-3 with TRBJ2-1, with D possibly matching TRBD1 (6 bases). The CDR3 has 16 amino acids. V dropped 5 bases and J dropped 5 bases, with 19 bases sitting between them. CDR1 and CDR2 (germline): SGHTA, FQGTGA. The CDR3 loop is CASSTSTGLSHNEQFF. CDR3 DNA: TGTGCCAGCAGCACCTCGACAGGCCTCTCGCACAATGAGCAGTTCTTC.

This clone was observed a handful of times. This chain joins TRBV7-3 and TRBJ1-6; D unclear. Germline V gene sequence: CDR1 SGHTA, CDR2 FQGTGA. This CDR3 is built from 14 residues. The V gene lost 5 bases and the J gene lost 8 bases, with 13 bases spanning the gap. The CDR3 bases are TGTGCCAGCAGCCCCTTGGGCGGGGATTCACCCCTCCACTTT. Its translation is CASSPLGGDSPLHF.

The gene calls are TRBV20-1 and TRBJ2-1; 14 nucleotides agree with TRBD2. Germline CDR1 DFQATT, CDR2 SNEGSKA (reference sequence). Unmatched junction bases numbered 5, after V lost 3 bases and J lost 7 bases. The CDR3 length is 15 residues. CDR3 loop: CSASVGTSGGNEQFF. CDR3 in DNA: TGCAGTGCTAGTGTCGGGACTAGCGGGGGTAATGAGCAGTTCTTC.

This clone was recorded a few times. V is TRBV3-1 (or the pseudogene TRBV3-2) and J is TRBJ2-2, with D maybe TRBD1 (5 bases). The CDR3 runs 16 residues. Trimming pared 4 bases from V and 6 bases from J, leaving 18 bases between. Germline values: CDR1 LGHDT, CDR2 YNNKEL (reference sequence). The CDR3 nucleotides are TGTGCCAGCAGCCCAAGAGTAGACAGTCGCGCCGGGGAGCTGTTTTTT. Its translation is CASSPRVDSRAGELFF.

This clone was picked up a small number of times. This sequence joins TRBV7-3 and TRBJ2-3, with 10 positions matching TRBD2. CDR3 length: 16 amino acids. The ends lost 3 bases at V and 5 bases at J; junction bases unmatched: 8. Germline V lookup: CDR1 SGHTA, CDR2 FQGTGA. In nucleotides, the CDR3 is TGTGCCAGCAGCTTTACAGCGGGGGGGCCCGGAGATACGCAGTATTTT. Protein product: CASSFTAGGPGDTQYF.

This chain uses TRBV5-1 with TRBJ2-2; 9 bases are a match to TRBD1. This CDR3 is built from 16 residues. J was trimmed by 7 bases and V by 1 base; bases with no gene match: 8. Germline V gives CDR1 SGHRS, CDR2 YFSETQ. CDR3 sequence reads: CASSLLRQGVGGELFF. CDR3 nucleotide sequence: TGCGCCAGCAGCTTGCTCCGACAGGGGGTTGGCGGGGAGCTGTTTTTT.

The CDR3 coding sequence is TGCGCCAGCAGCCCCAGGACAGGGACGGAGACCCAGTACTTC. It translates to CASSPRTGTETQYF. V is TRBV4-3 and J is TRBJ2-5, with 8 bases that match TRBD1. Germline CDR1 LGHNA, CDR2 YSLEER. There are 14 residues in the CDR3. Trimming removed 4 bases from V and 5 bases from J; junction bases left unmatched: 6.

The J gene is TRBJ1-6, the V gene TRBV6-5; 8 nucleotides line up with TRBD1. The germline V gene has CDR1 MNHEY and CDR2 SVGAGI. The CDR3 extends over 15 amino acids. V was clipped by 1 base and J by 9 bases; unmatched bases: 5. CDR3: CASSYYGQGSSPLHF. As DNA, the CDR3 is TGTGCCAGCAGTTACTACGGACAGGGAAGTTCACCCCTCCACTTT.

This chain uses TRBV10-3 with TRBJ2-5, with D perhaps TRBD1 (6 bases). V was shortened by 6 bases and J by 5 bases, with 10 bases between the two germline ends. CDR1 is ENHRY, CDR2 SYGVKD, per germline. The CDR3 consists of 12 residues. The CDR3 sequence: CAIRTGTETQYF. The CDR3 DNA reads TGTGCCATCAGAACAGGGACGGAGACCCAGTACTTC.

The sample holds a few counts of this clone. This chain links TRBV18 with TRBJ2-5; the D gene is possibly TRBD2 (6 bases). The CDR3 is 14 residues long. Germline lookup yields CDR1 KGHSH and CDR2 LQKENI. The V end lost 2 bases, the J end lost 5 bases, and 12 bases lay between the germline ends. The CDR3 DNA sequence: TGTGCCAGCTCACCATACGTGGAGGGGGAGACCCAGTACTTC. It specifies CASSPYVEGETQYF.